This T cell receptor (beta chain) is from a study of cytomegalovirus exposure and HLA in healthy donors. Study details: The same platform used for the approximately 700 first-cohort repertoires was also used for the approximately 120 validation repertoires, as a later analysis reported. General study points: Under in vitro conditions, a few CMV-associated chains were confirmed as specific for CMV antigens. There were 150 to 200 TCR beta chains listed as cytomegalovirus-associated.

The CDR3 is 11 amino acids. With 5 bases removed from V and 7 bases from J, the gap between germline ends came to 12 bases. Germline V lookup: CDR1 GTSNPN, CDR2 SVGIG (reference sequence). TCRdb's table, derived via immunoSEQ multiplex PCR, lists solely in-frame clones and lacks some. Here the sample spans about 110,000 clones, approximately 89% being singletons. On this clone: No antigen is known for it.

The validation cohort, a group of over a hundred subjects, included the donors and was separate from the roughly 600-subject first cohort. The V call is TRBV30, the J call TRBJ2-7, with D possibly TRBD1 on 6 matching bases. This clonotype was obtained from a woman under 30 in good health and CMV-seronegative. Sequencing input: PBMCs. The DNA of the CDR3 is TGTGCCTGGCACAGGGCTGGGGAGCAGTACTTC. It specifies CAWHRAGEQYF. Drawing the rest from reference TRBV30 and TRBJ2-7, the complete variable domain is SQTIHQWPATLVQPVGSPLSLECTVEGTSNPNLYWYRQAAGRGLQLLFYSVGIGQISSEVPQNLSASRPQDRQFILSSKKLLLSDSGFYLCAWHRAGEQYFGPGTRLTVT.